A single sample is the source of the 27 T cell receptor beta chains below, sequenced in a study of T cell repertoires in cytomegalovirus infection. One entry per CDR3 protein results from TCRdb running MiXCR on the reads. The data hold 250,000 to 300,000 distinct CDR3 sequences, with roughly 23% observed a single time. Sequenced sample: PBMCs. These receptors originate from a human donor in good health (CMV status not recorded). Some clones in this sample may be carry-over from other donors' samples.

The sample holds a few counts of this clonotype. This chain connects TRBV7-9 to TRBJ2-7; D is unclear. CDR1 and CDR2 from the germline V gene are SEHNR and FQNEAQ (reference sequence). V lost 5 bases, J lost 5 bases, and 13 bases lay in between. This CDR3 spans 13 amino acids. CDR3 sequence reads: CASSPIGVDEQYF. The CDR3 bases are TGTGCCAGCAGCCCGATAGGCGTGGACGAGCAGTACTTC.

The V call is TRBV28, the J call TRBJ2-3; 8 bases fit TRBD1. Germline values: CDR1 MDHEN, CDR2 SYDVKM. CDR3 length: 15 residues. V lost 4 bases and J lost 6; bases outside the gene matches: 9. The CDR3 protein is CASSYRQGHWDTQYF. CDR3 in DNA: TGTGCCAGCAGTTACAGACAGGGGCATTGGGATACGCAGTATTTT.

At least ten counts were recorded for this clonotype. The chain uses TRBV5-4 and TRBJ2-1, with 8 bases aligning to TRBD2. CDR1 and CDR2 (germline): SGHNT, YYREEE (reference sequence). The CDR3 loop spans 15 amino acids. J lost 5 bases, V lost 2 bases, and 6 bases had no gene match. Here the CDR3 DNA reads TGTGCCAGCAGCTTTAAGCGGGAGTTCCACAATGAGCAGTTCTTC. It yields the protein CASSFKREFHNEQFF.

The rearrangement uses TRBV5-4 and TRBJ2-7, with a tentative D call TRBD2 (6 bases). This CDR3 has 15 residues. Germline V lookup: CDR1 SGHNT, CDR2 YYREEE (reference sequence). V dropped 4 bases and J dropped 4 bases, with 18 bases sitting between them. This CDR3 reads CASSNNRDSGYEQYF. The CDR3 bases are TGTGCCAGCAGCAACAACCGGGACTCGGGATACGAGCAGTACTTC.

CDR3 bases: TGTGCCAGCGTGGAGGCATCTCCCTATCAGCCCCAGCATTTT. Its translation is CASVEASPYQPQHF. V is TRBV6-1 and J is TRBJ1-5; unclear D gene. Germline-derived CDR1 and CDR2 are MNHNS and SASEGT. The V gene lost 8 bases and the J gene lost 5 bases, with 16 bases spanning the gap. The CDR3 runs to 14 residues.

The chain carries TRBV28 and TRBJ2-3; 8 bases match TRBD2. Germline V CDR1 and CDR2: MDHEN, SYDVKM. After removal of 2 bases from V and 4 bases from J, the junction contained 17 bases not matched to a gene. The CDR3 extends over 19 amino acids. This chain's CDR3 is CASSLRRRVREGLPDTQYF. The CDR3 DNA is TGTGCCAGCAGTTTACGTCGCAGGGTTCGGGAGGGCCTCCCAGATACGCAGTATTTT. Supplemented by reference TRBV28 and TRBJ2-3, the full variable domain reads DVKVTQSSRYLVKRTGEKVFLECVQDMDHENMFWYRQDPGLGLRLIYFSYDVKMKEKGDIPEGYSVSREKKERFSLILESASTNQTSMYLCASSLRRRVREGLPDTQYFGPGTRLTVL.

This chain joins TRBV14 and TRBJ2-5; a weak D match, TRBD1 (5 bases). Trimming took 6 bases from V and 2 from J, leaving 13 bases between them. This CDR3 has 14 residues. The germline gives CDR1 SGHDN, CDR2 FVKESK. CDR3 sequence (DNA): TGTGCCAGCAGTCGATGGACATCTCAAGAGACCCAGTACTTC. Residues: CASSRWTSQETQYF.

This clonotype was detected many times. The chain uses TRBV7-2 and TRBJ2-1; D gene uncertain. The V gene lost 0 bases and the J gene lost 3 bases, with 3 bases spanning the gap. Germline V gene sequence: CDR1 SGHTA, CDR2 FQGNSA. The CDR3 is 13 amino acids. The CDR3 sequence is CASSLADYNEQFF. CDR3 bases: TGTGCCAGCAGCTTAGCCGACTACAATGAGCAGTTCTTC.

The chain uses TRBV29-1 and TRBJ1-5, with 8 bases fitting TRBD1. Trimming cost V 4 bases and J 4 bases; bases outside gene matches: 3. The V gene's germline CDR1 is SQVTM and CDR2 ANQGSEA. The CDR3 covers 13 residues. CDR3 coding DNA: TGCAGCGTTGGAGGACAGGGAAATCAGCCCCAGCATTTT. Protein: CSVGGQGNQPQHF.

In this sample, this clonotype turned up many times. The chain employs TRBV7-2 and TRBJ2-7, with D hard to call. This CDR3 is built from 15 residues. CDR1 is SGHTA, CDR2 FQGNSA, per germline. V was pared by 0 bases and J by 1 base, with 10 bases between. CDR3 nucleotide sequence: TGTGCCAGCAGCTTAGCGGTTGCGTTATCCTACGAGCAGTACTTC. This codes for CASSLAVALSYEQYF.

CDR3 residues: CASSRNPGNTEAFF. In nucleotides, the CDR3 is TGCGCCAGCAGCCGGAACCCCGGGAACACTGAAGCTTTCTTT. The V gene is TRBV5-1, the J gene TRBJ1-1, with no clear D. The CDR3 is 14 amino acids. V was cut by 4 bases and J by 1 base, with 11 bases left in between. The germline gives CDR1 SGHRS, CDR2 YFSETQ.

This clonotype was seen a handful of times. CDR3: CSARTDRERTEAFF. In DNA form, the CDR3 reads TGCAGTGCTAGGACGGACAGGGAGCGCACTGAAGCTTTCTTT. The chain uses TRBV20-1 and TRBJ1-1; TRBD1 agrees at 8 bases. V was pared by 3 bases and J by 4 bases, with 7 bases of the junction left unmatched. There are 14 residues in the CDR3. The germline V gene has CDR1 DFQATT and CDR2 SNEGSKA (reference sequence).

This clonotype was seen at least ten times. The chain is built from TRBV7-2 and TRBJ1-3; 9 bases match TRBD1. Germline CDR1 and CDR2: SGHTA and FQGNSA. This CDR3 region has 18 residues. Unmatched junction bases numbered 12, after V lost 5 bases and J lost 1 base. The CDR3 DNA reads TGTGCCAGCAGCCGACGGCCTCCGGGACAGGGATCTGGAAACACCATATATTTT. Its protein product is CASSRRPPGQGSGNTIYF.

The table lists this clonotype with many counts. The rearrangement uses TRBV7-9 and TRBJ2-1, with 13 bases fitting TRBD2. Trimming removed 5 bases from V and 8 bases from J; junction bases left unmatched: 9. The CDR3 sequence is 16 residues long. CDR1 and CDR2 (germline): SEHNR, FQNEAQ (reference sequence). The CDR3 here is CASSLPLAGGVDEQFF. CDR3 DNA: TGTGCCAGCAGCCTCCCACTAGCGGGAGGGGTCGATGAGCAGTTCTTC.

At least ten counts were recorded for this clonotype. The V gene is TRBV6-6, the J gene TRBJ1-5; TRBD1 might be the D (6 bases). V lost 2 bases and J 2 bases, leaving 7 bases between the germline ends. The CDR3 runs to 14 residues. Germline V gives CDR1 MNHNY, CDR2 SVGAGI (reference sequence). CDR3 nucleotide sequence: TGTGCCAGCAGTTACGGGGGCCGCAATCAGCCCCAGCATTTT. The encoded protein is CASSYGGRNQPQHF.

This sequence joins TRBV6-2 or TRBV6-3 and TRBJ1-1; D unclear. This CDR3 is 17 amino acids long. The V gene's germline CDR1 is MNHEY and CDR2 SVGEGT. Trimming left V 0 bases short and J 10 bases short, with 24 bases between. The CDR3 spells CASSYSRRTERRPGAFF. The CDR3 DNA reads as TGTGCCAGCAGTTACTCGAGGCGGACCGAGAGACGACCTGGAGCTTTCTTT.

This clonotype was recorded at least ten times. This rearrangement joins TRBV7-2 to TRBJ2-7, with 7 bases lining up with TRBD1. CDR3 length: 13 residues. V lost 7 bases and J lost 3; bases outside the gene matches: 6. CDR1 and CDR2 (germline): SGHTA, FQGNSA. In DNA form, the CDR3 reads TGTGCCAGCACGCGGACAGGAGACTACGAGCAGTACTTC. This sequence encodes CASTRTGDYEQYF. Full variable domain (missing parts from reference TRBV7-2 and TRBJ2-7): GAGVSQSPSNKVTEKGKDVELRCDPISGHTALYWYRQSLGQGLEFLIYFQGNSAPDKSGLPSDRFSAERTGGSVSTLTIQRTQQEDSAVYLCASTRTGDYEQYFGPGTRLTVT.

In its sample, this clonotype was seen many times. The gene calls are TRBV6-2 or TRBV6-3 and TRBJ2-7; D is perhaps TRBD1 (6 bases). V lost 4 bases and J 3 bases, leaving 16 bases between the germline ends. Germline assignment: CDR1 MNHEY and CDR2 SVGEGT. The CDR3 has 15 residues. This CDR3 reads CASSSSGAPHYEQYV. CDR3 coding DNA: TGTGCCAGCAGTTCTTCAGGGGCCCCGCACTACGAGCAGTACGTC.

The chain joins TRBV11-2 to TRBJ2-5; 7 bases are a match to TRBD1. CDR1 and CDR2 (germline): SGHAT, FQNNGV. J gave up 1 base and V 5 bases, and 16 bases lay outside the gene matches. The CDR3 extends over 18 amino acids. The CDR3 loop is CASSDDMGTVRAQETQYF. CDR3 sequence (DNA): TGTGCCAGCAGCGATGACATGGGGACAGTAAGGGCCCAAGAGACCCAGTACTTC.

This clonotype was counted between two and nine times. This chain connects TRBV28 to TRBJ2-7, with 7 bases identical to TRBD1. Per germline, CDR1 MDHEN and CDR2 SYDVKM. After removal of 6 bases from V and 0 bases from J, the junction contained 5 bases not matched to a gene. This CDR3 has 14 amino acids. In DNA, the CDR3 is TGTGCCAGCAGCGAAACAGGGGTCTCCTACGAGCAGTACTTC. Translated, it gives CASSETGVSYEQYF.

This clonotype was seen a handful of times. The chain combines TRBV5-6 with TRBJ1-3; D is possibly TRBD1 (5 bases). V dropped 1 base and J dropped 4 bases, with 15 bases sitting between them. The CDR3 length is 16 residues. Germline lookup yields CDR1 SGHDT and CDR2 YYEEEE. The CDR3 here is CASSLTGSGPGNTIYF. The CDR3 nucleotides read TGTGCCAGCAGCTTGACAGGATCAGGACCAGGAAACACCATATATTTT.

This clonotype appeared a few times. This chain uses TRBV2 with TRBJ1-2; D is unclear. The CDR3 sequence is 14 residues long. Germline loops: CDR1 SNHLY, CDR2 FYNNEI. Trimming cost V 1 base and J 0 bases, with 6 bases left between them. CDR3: CASSEGSSNYGYTF. In nucleotides, the CDR3 is TGTGCCAGCAGTGAAGGTAGCTCTAACTATGGCTACACCTTC.

This clonotype appeared many times. V usage is TRBV28 and J usage is TRBJ2-7; D could derive from TRBD1 or TRBD2 (5 bases each). The V gene's germline CDR1 is MDHEN and CDR2 SYDVKM. With 8 bases removed from V and 3 bases from J, the gap between germline ends came to 11 bases. The CDR3 sequence is 12 residues long. CDR3 nucleotide sequence: TGTGCCAGCCGGGACCAGATCTACGAGCAGTACTTC. Protein product: CASRDQIYEQYF.

The genes are TRBV29-1 and TRBJ1-2; 8 nucleotides line up with TRBD1. Unmatched junction bases numbered 9, after V lost 5 bases and J lost 7 bases. This CDR3 is built from 13 residues. Germline V gives CDR1 SQVTM, CDR2 ANQGSEA. CDR3 region: CSVNGDRTVGYTF. The DNA for the CDR3 is TGCAGCGTTAACGGGGACAGGACTGTTGGCTACACCTTC.

The chain couples TRBV29-1 to TRBJ2-5, with D maybe TRBD1 (6 bases). The germline V gene has CDR1 SQVTM and CDR2 ANQGSEA. V dropped 4 bases and J dropped 4 bases, with 13 bases sitting between them. The CDR3 covers 13 residues. The CDR3 sequence: CSVGTARRETQYF. The CDR3 region has the DNA TGCAGCGTTGGGACAGCTCGGAGAGAGACCCAGTACTTC.

Ten or more counts support this clonotype. The V gene is TRBV7-2, the J gene TRBJ1-1; D might be TRBD1 (6 bases). The V end lost 6 bases, the J end lost 4 bases, and 18 bases lay between the germline ends. CDR3 length: 15 residues. From germline, CDR1 is SGHTA and CDR2 FQGNSA. The CDR3: CASRQWGAWVTEAFF. DNA for the CDR3: TGTGCCAGCAGGCAATGGGGGGCCTGGGTCACTGAAGCTTTCTTT. The whole variable domain, filled in from reference TRBV7-2 and TRBJ1-1, reads GAGVSQSPSNKVTEKGKDVELRCDPISGHTALYWYRQSLGQGLEFLIYFQGNSAPDKSGLPSDRFSAERTGGSVSTLTIQRTQQEDSAVYLCASRQWGAWVTEAFFGQGTRLTVV.

This clonotype was recorded a few times. V is TRBV7-2 and J is TRBJ2-7; 9 nucleotides agree with TRBD1. The germline V gene has CDR1 SGHTA and CDR2 FQGNSA. The CDR3 is 13 residues long. J gave up 11 bases and V 8 bases, and 13 bases lay outside the gene matches. In nucleotides, the CDR3 is TGTGCCAGCTCTAATACTCGACAGGGGGTAGAGTACTTC. It yields the protein CASSNTRQGVEYF.